The 9 T cell receptor beta chains listed next were all sequenced from one sample in a study of metastatic and nonmetastatic thyroid tumors. MiXCR reprocessed the PCR reads for TCRdb. The sample records 30,000 to 35,000 clones, about a fifth being singletons. Thyroid surgery took place with no prior treatment in any patient. Sequenced: tumor tissue. These receptors were collected from a male donor with papillary thyroid cancer or a benign thyroid nodule (not recorded which). Some clones in this sample may be carry-over from other donors' samples.

Judged by abundance, this clone is medium-sized. This sequence joins TRBV28 and TRBJ2-7, with D perhaps TRBD2 (5 bases). Germline-derived CDR1 and CDR2 are MDHEN and SYDVKM. V lost 5 bases to trimming and J lost 6 bases, with 11 bases between them. This CDR3 comprises 12 residues. CDR3 sequence (DNA): TGTGCCAGCAGTCCCGGCGGGCCCGAGCAGTACTTC. Encoded protein: CASSPGGPEQYF.

The chain employs TRBV6-2 or TRBV6-3 and TRBJ2-7; D could derive from TRBD1 or TRBD2 (5 bases each). This CDR3 spans 14 amino acids. Deletions cut 7 bases from V and 2 bases from J, with 15 bases between. The V gene's germline CDR1 is MNHEY and CDR2 SVGEGT. The CDR3 here is CASKLDSLTYEQYF. CDR3 DNA sequence: TGTGCCAGCAAACTAGACAGCCTCACCTACGAGCAGTACTTC.

This CDR3 is CASSYSGGPTDTQYF. CDR3 bases: TGTGCCAGCAGTTACTCGGGAGGACCCACAGATACGCAGTATTTT. The chain joins TRBV6-5 to TRBJ2-3; a possible D gene is TRBD2 (6 bases). Trimming pared 0 bases from V and 2 bases from J, leaving 9 bases between. CDR1 is MNHEY, CDR2 SVGAGI, per germline. The CDR3 sequence is 15 residues long.

Of note for this clone: Relative to the germline gene, one junction end is altered; a read error may explain this. The CDR3 region is CASSQGLAWGTEQFF. The CDR3 DNA sequence: TGTGCTAGCAGCCAGGGACTAGCGTGGGGGACTGAGCAGTTCTTC. V gene TRBV4-2 combines with J gene TRBJ2-1; 10 bases are a match to TRBD2. Germline V gene sequence: CDR1 LGHNA, CDR2 YNFKEQ. The CDR3 extends over 15 amino acids.

Comment on this clone: The germline gene is not matched at one end of the junction; a read error may be the cause. The rearrangement joins TRBV15 to TRBJ2-2; TRBD2 is a possible D gene (5 bases). CDR1 LNHNV and CDR2 YYDKDF come from the germline V gene (reference sequence). There are 16 residues in the CDR3. The CDR3 region is CATSRATVGGTGELFF. DNA of the CDR3: TGTGCCACCAGCAGAGCAACAGTTGGCGGCACCGGGGAGCTGTTCTTT.

As regards this clone: A read error may account for a junction end that differs from germline. The genes are TRBV7-9 and TRBJ2-2, with D tentatively TRBD1 or TRBD2 (5 bases each). The CDR3 is made up of 13 amino acids. Germline V gene lookup returns CDR1 SEHNR and CDR2 FQNEAQ (reference sequence). DNA of the CDR3: TGTGCCAGCAGCTTGGTTAGTCTGGGGGATCTGTTTTTT. This translates into CASSLVSLGDLFF.

For the CDR3, the DNA is TGTGCCAGCAGCTTCCTAGCGCCGCGGGGGGAGCTGTTTTTT. Translated, it gives CASSFLAPRGELFF. The V and J genes are TRBV7-2 and TRBJ2-2; possible D gene TRBD2, 6 bases. V lost 3 bases to trimming and J lost 8 bases, with 13 bases between them. CDR3 length equals 14 residues. CDR1 SGHTA and CDR2 FQGNSA come from the germline V gene.

The CDR3 DNA follows: TGTGCCAGCAGCTTAGCACCCCGGACAGTGACCACAGATACGCAGTATTTT. It translates to CASSLAPRTVTTDTQYF. V is TRBV7-2 and J is TRBJ2-3; D is perhaps TRBD1 (6 bases). Germline loops: CDR1 SGHTA, CDR2 FQGNSA. The ends were cut back, 0 bases at V and 2 bases at J, with 15 bases in the middle. The CDR3 has 17 amino acids.

Worth noting for this clone: The junction departs from the called germline gene at one end, perhaps through a read error. The J gene is TRBJ1-2, the V gene TRBV6-1; D ambiguous. The CDR3 loop spans 14 amino acids. Germline V gene data show CDR1 as MNHNS and CDR2 as SASEGT. CDR3 in DNA: TGTGTCAGCAGTTGGCGACGGAGTAACTATGGCTACACCTTC. Protein: CVSSWRRSNYGYTF.